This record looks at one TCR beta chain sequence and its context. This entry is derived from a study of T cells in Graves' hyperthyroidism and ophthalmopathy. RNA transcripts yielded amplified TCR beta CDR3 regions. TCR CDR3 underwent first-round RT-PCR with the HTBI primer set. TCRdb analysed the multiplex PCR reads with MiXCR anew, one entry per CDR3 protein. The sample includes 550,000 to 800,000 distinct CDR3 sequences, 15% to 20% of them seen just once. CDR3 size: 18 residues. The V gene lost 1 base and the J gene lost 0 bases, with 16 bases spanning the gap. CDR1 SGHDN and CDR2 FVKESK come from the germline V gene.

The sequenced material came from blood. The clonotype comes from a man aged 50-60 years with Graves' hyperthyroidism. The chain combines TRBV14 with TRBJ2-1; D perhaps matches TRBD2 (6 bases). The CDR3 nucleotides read TGTGCCAGCAGCCAAGGTGGGGGGAGCGCGAGCTCCTACAATGAGCAGTTCTTC. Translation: CASSQGGGSASSYNEQFF.